The clone carrying this TCR beta chain was recorded many times. Its antigen is undetermined. The data were taken from a study of identical twins. Study-wide points: Fewer insertions were carried by abundant cord blood beta clonotypes, but none was seen in memory repertoires.

TCRdb re-analysed the 5' RACE reads in MiXCR, keeping a single row per CDR3 protein. The repertoire holds about 300,000 distinct CDR3 sequences, 9% to 15% seen once, with around 6.9% in the top ten. V dropped 2 bases and J dropped 8; count of bases not matched to a gene: 3. CDR1 is ENHRY and CDR2 is SYGVKD in the germline V gene. The CDR3 has 14 residues. This same sample was also part of a study on yellow fever vaccine responses in identical twins.

Sequencing was performed on CD8+ T cells sorted from blood. The origin of this receptor is a woman between 18 and 30 years old in good health. The chain is built from TRBV10-3 and TRBJ2-1; TRBD1 aligns across 10 bases. CDR3 in DNA: TGTGCCATCAGTGAGGGACAGGGGGGCGATGAGCAGTTCTTC. It yields the protein CAISEGQGGDEQFF.